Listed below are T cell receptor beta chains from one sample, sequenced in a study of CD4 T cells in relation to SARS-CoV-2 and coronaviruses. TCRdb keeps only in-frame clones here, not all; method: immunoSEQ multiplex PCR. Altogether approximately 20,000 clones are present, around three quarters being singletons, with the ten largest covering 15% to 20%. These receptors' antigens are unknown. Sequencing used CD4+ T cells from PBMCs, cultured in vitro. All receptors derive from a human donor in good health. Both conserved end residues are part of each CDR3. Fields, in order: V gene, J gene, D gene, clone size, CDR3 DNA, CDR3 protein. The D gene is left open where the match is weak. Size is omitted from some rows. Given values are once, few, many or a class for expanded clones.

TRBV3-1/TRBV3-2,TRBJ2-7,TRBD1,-,TGTGCCAGCAGCCGAGTATCCCGGGACAGGGGGCAGTTCATCTACGAGCAGTACTTC,CASSRVSRDRGQFIYEQYF
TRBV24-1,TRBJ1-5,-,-,TGTGCCACCAGTGATGGGCAGGGCTATCAGCCCCAGCATTTT,CATSDGQGYQPQHF
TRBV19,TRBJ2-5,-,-,TGTGCCAGTAGTAGCAATAAAGAGACCCAGTACTTC,CASSSNKETQYF
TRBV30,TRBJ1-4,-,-,TGTGCCTGGAGTGTATTTGGGACAACTAATGAAAAACTGTTTTTT,CAWSVFGTTNEKLFF
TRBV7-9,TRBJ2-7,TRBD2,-,TGTGCCAGCCAACTAGCGGGGTTATACGAGCAGTACTTC,CASQLAGLYEQYF
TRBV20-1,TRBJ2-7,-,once,TGCAGTGCTGGCAGGAGCTACGAGCAGTACTTC,CSAGRSYEQYF
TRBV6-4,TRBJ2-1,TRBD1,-,TGTGCCAGCAGTTTATACGGGACAGGGGACAATGAGCAGTTCTTC,CASSLYGTGDNEQFF
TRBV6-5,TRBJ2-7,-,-,TGTGCCAGCAGTTACTCTGGCGTGTCGGGCTACGAGCAGTACTTC,CASSYSGVSGYEQYF
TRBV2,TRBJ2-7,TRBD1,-,TGTGCCGGGGGGGGGACAGGGGGAACCTACGAGCAGTACTTC,CAGGGTGGTYEQYF
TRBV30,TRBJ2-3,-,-,TGTGCCTGGAGTGCCCAGGGGCCAAGCACAGATACGCAGTATTTT,CAWSAQGPSTDTQYF
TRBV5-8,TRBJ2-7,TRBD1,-,TGTGCCAGCAGCTTACCCGGGACAGGGGTCCACGAGCAGTACTTC,CASSLPGTGVHEQYF
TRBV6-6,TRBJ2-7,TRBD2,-,TGTGCCAGCAGTTCCCTTAGCGGGCCCCGGGGCGAGCAGTACTTC,CASSSLSGPRGEQYF
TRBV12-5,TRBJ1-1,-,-,TGTGCTAGTGGTTTGGGGTACACTGAAGCTTTCTTT,CASGLGYTEAFF
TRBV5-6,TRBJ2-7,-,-,TGTGCCAGCAGCTTGATGGGCGAGCAGTACTTC,CASSLMGEQYF
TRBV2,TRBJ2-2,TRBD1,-,TGTGCCAGCAGTGAAGTCAAGGGACAGGGCTCCGGGGAGCTGTTTTTT,CASSEVKGQGSGELFF
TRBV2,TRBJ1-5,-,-,TGTGCCAGCAGTGAAGGTAGCAATCAGCCCCAGCATTTT,CASSEGSNQPQHF
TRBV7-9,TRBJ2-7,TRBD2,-,TGTGCCAGCAGCGGAGGCGGCTCGCGGGAGGCCGAGCAGTACTTC,CASSGGGSREAEQYF
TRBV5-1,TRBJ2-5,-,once,TGCGCCAGCAGCTTGGGTGGGACTGGGGTGCGAGAGACCCAGTACTTC,CASSLGGTGVRETQYF
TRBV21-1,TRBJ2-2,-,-,TGTGCCAGCAGCACAGCCCGGGACAGGGGCGACGGGGAGCTGTTTTTT,CASSTARDRGDGELFF
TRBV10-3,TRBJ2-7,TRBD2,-,TGTGCCATCAGTGGAGGACTAGCGGGAGGATTGCACGAGCAGTACTTC,CAISGGLAGGLHEQYF
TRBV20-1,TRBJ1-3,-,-,TGCAGTGCTAGTCAAGGATCGGGAAACACCATATATTTT,CSASQGSGNTIYF
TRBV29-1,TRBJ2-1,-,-,TGCAGCGTCCCGGTTCGTTTGCACAATGAGCAGTTCTTC,CSVPVRLHNEQFF
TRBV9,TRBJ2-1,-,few,TGTGCCAGCAGCCCAGGGATGACAGAGAACAATGAGCAGTTCTTC,CASSPGMTENNEQFF
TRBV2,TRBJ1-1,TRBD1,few,TGTGCCAGCAGCCGGGACAGCGCGATGAACACTGAAGCTTTCTTT,CASSRDSAMNTEAFF
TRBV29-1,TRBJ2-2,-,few,TGCAGCGTTGAAGGCTCGGCGGGGACGGGGCACACCGGGGAGCTGTTTTTT,CSVEGSAGTGHTGELFF
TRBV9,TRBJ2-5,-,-,TGTGCCAGCAGCACCCGACCGTACCAAGAGACCCAGTACTTC,CASSTRPYQETQYF